This TCR beta chain was documented in a study of shared clonotypes between healthy human individuals. Points from the study as a whole: On the whole, naive subsets had larger estimated richness than memory subsets had. Clonotypes that were shared across a few donors made up approximately 5% of naive CD4 clonotypes.

Concerning this clone: Its matching antigen is unknown. Other DNA sequences of this sample code for an identical CDR3.

Adults of Caucasian background living in Nashville, Tennessee made up all donors. It was at deep level that the assay was run. Clones were read by immunoSEQ multiplex PCR, and TCRdb kept only the in-frame ones, dropping some. The sample records roughly 1,000,000 clones, about 84% being singletons. The sample taken for sequencing was memory CD4+ T cells from PBMCs. Noted subset: CD45RA-negative fraction. This receptor was identified in a man in his late teens or twenties in good health. Some clones in this sample may be carry-over from other donors' samples.

The CDR3 protein is CASSSNRGKETQYF. The DNA of the CDR3 is TGTGCCAGCAGCTCAAACAGGGGTAAAGAGACCCAGTACTTC. The chain recombines TRBV7-2 with TRBJ2-5, with 7 bases matching TRBD1. Per germline, CDR1 SGHTA and CDR2 FQGNSA. The CDR3 sequence is 14 residues long. V shed 4 bases, J shed 3 bases, and the junction held 5 bases outside the gene matches. The full variable domain, completed using reference TRBV7-2 and TRBJ2-5, is GAGVSQSPSNKVTEKGKDVELRCDPISGHTALYWYRQSLGQGLEFLIYFQGNSAPDKSGLPSDRFSAERTGGSVSTLTIQRTQQEDSAVYLCASSSNRGKETQYFGPGTRLLVL.